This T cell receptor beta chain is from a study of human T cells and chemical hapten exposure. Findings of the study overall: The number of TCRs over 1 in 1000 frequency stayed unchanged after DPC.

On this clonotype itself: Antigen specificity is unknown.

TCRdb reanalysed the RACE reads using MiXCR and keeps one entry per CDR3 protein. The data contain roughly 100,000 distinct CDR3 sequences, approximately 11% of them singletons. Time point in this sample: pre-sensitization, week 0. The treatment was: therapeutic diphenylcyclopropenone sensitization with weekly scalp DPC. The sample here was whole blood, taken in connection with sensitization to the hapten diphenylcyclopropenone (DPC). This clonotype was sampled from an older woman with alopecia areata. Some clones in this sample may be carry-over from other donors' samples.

The CDR3 region is CSAGGQGGNQPQHF. CDR3 nucleotides: TGCAGTGCTGGGGGACAGGGTGGCAATCAGCCCCAGCATTTT. The V call is TRBV20-1, the J call TRBJ1-5, with 9 bases matching TRBD1. Trimming cost V 5 bases and J 2 bases; bases outside gene matches: 4. The germline gives CDR1 DFQATT, CDR2 SNEGSKA (reference sequence). This CDR3 spans 14 amino acids.